This T cell receptor beta chain emerged from a study of CD8+ T cells in alopecia areata. This CDR3 is 10 amino acids long. Germline CDR1 SEHNR, CDR2 FQNEAQ (reference sequence). With 5 bases removed from V and 12 bases from J, the gap between germline ends came to 8 bases. In each case, RNA was isolated and then reverse transcribed into cDNA as the sequencing template. Only in-frame clones appear in the TCRdb table, and some are missing; sequencing was by immunoSEQ multiplex PCR. The profile shows 200,000 or so clones, 35% to 40% of them singletons. In this sample, this clone turned up many times. Treatment meaning: oral pan-JAK inhibitor, 5-10 mg twice daily. Peripheral blood and lesional scalp punch biopsies came from alopecia areata patients.

The chain is built from TRBV7-9 and TRBJ2-1; D not certain. The sequence was obtained from a human donor with alopecia areata. The material sequenced was CD4+ T cells sorted from blood, taken at approximately week 30, from a patient treated with tofacitinib. CDR3 sequence reads: CASSEVAQFF. CDR3 DNA sequence: TGTGCCAGCAGCGAAGTTGCGCAGTTCTTC.